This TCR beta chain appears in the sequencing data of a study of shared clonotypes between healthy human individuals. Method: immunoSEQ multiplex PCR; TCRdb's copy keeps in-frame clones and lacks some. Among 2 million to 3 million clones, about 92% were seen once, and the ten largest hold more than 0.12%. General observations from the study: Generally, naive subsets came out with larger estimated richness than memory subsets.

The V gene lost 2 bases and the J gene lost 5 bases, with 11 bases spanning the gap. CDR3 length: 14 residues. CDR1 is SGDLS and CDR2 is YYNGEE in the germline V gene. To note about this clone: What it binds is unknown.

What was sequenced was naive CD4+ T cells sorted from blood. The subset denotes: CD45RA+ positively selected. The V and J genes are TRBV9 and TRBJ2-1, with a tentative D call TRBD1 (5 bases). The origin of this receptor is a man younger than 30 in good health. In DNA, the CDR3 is TGTGCCAGCAGCGTCTCGGACAACGACAATGAGCAGTTCTTC. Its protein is CASSVSDNDNEQFF.